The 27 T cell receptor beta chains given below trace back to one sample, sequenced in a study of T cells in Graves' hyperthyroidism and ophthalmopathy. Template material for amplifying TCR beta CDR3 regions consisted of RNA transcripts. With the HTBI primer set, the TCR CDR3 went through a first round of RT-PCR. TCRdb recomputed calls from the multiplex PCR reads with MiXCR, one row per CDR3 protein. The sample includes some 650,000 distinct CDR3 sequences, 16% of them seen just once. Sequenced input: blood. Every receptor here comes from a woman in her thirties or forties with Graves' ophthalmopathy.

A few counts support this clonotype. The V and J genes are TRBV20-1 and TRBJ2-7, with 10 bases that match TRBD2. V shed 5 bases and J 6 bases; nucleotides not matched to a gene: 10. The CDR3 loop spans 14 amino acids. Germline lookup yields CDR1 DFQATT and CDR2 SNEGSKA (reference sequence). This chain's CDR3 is CSAQREGLGSEQYF. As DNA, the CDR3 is TGCAGTGCTCAGCGGGAGGGCCTAGGAAGCGAGCAGTACTTC.

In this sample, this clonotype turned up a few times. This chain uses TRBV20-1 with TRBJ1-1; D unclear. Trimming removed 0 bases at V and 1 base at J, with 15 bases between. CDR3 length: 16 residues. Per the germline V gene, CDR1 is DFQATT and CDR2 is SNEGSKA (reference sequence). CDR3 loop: CSARDLGGHGNTEAFF. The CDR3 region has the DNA TGCAGTGCTAGAGATCTCGGTGGGCACGGGAACACTGAAGCTTTCTTT.

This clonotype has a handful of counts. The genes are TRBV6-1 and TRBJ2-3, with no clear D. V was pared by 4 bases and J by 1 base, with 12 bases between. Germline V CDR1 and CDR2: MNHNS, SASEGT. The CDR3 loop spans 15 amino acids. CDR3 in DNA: TGTGCCAGCAGTGTCGTCCAGACCGGCACAGATACGCAGTATTTT. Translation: CASSVVQTGTDTQYF.

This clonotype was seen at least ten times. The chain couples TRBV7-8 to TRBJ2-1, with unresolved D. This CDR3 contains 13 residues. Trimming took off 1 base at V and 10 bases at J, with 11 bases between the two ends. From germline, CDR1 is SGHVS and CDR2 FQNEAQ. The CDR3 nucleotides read TGTGCCAGCAGCTTAGAGGGTTACGGGGAGCAGTTCTTC. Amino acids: CASSLEGYGEQFF.

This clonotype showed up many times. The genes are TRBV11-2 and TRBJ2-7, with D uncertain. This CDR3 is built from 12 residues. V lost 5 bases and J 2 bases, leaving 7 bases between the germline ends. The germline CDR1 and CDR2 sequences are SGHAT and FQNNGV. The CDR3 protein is CASSTSPYEQYF. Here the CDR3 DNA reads TGTGCCAGCAGCACAAGTCCCTACGAGCAGTACTTC.

The CDR3 nucleotides are TGTGCCAGTAGTCTATGGGCGCGGGAATCTGAAGCTTTCTTT. Translated: CASSLWARESEAFF. The V gene is TRBV19, the J gene TRBJ1-1; D gene unclear. The CDR3 runs to 14 residues. Looked up from germline, CDR1 is LNHDA and CDR2 is SQIVND (reference sequence). V was cut by 5 bases and J by 6 bases, with 16 bases left in between.

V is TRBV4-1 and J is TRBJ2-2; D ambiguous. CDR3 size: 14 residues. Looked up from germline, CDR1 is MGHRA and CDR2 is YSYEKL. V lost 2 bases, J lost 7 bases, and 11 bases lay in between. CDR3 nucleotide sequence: TGCGCCAGCAGCCAAACCTACATTAACGGGGAGCTGTTTTTT. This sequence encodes CASSQTYINGELFF.

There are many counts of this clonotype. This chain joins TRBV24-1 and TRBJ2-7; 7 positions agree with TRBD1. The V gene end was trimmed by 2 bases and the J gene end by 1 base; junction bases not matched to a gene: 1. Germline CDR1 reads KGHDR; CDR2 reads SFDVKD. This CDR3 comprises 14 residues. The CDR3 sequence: CATSDSTGSYEQYF. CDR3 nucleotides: TGTGCCACCAGTGATTCGACAGGGTCCTACGAGCAGTACTTC.

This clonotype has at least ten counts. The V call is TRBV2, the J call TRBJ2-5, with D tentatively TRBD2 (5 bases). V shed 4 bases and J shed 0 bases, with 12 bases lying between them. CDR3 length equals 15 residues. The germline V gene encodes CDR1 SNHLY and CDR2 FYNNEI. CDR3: CASSVGRLYQETQYF. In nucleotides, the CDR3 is TGTGCCAGCAGTGTGGGGAGATTGTACCAAGAGACCCAGTACTTC.

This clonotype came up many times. CDR3 amino acids: CASRSPGGESTEAFF. CDR3 coding DNA: TGTGCCAGCAGGTCACCTGGGGGGGAGAGCACTGAAGCTTTCTTT. The gene calls are TRBV28 and TRBJ1-1; a possible D gene is TRBD1 (5 bases). Between the trimmed V and J ends, which lost 6 bases and 4 bases, there was a span of 18 bases. Germline V CDR1 and CDR2: MDHEN, SYDVKM. The length of the CDR3 is 15 residues.

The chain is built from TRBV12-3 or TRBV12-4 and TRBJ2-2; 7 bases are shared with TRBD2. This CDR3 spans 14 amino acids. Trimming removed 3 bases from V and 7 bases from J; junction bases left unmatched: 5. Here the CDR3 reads CASSFPWEGGELFF. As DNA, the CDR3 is TGTGCCAGCAGTTTCCCTTGGGAGGGCGGGGAGCTGTTTTTT.

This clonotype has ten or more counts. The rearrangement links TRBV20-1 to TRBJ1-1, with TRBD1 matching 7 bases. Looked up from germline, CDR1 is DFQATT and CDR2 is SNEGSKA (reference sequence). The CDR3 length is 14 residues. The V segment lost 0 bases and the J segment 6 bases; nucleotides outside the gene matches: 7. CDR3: CSARDGGGEAEAFF. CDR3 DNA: TGCAGTGCTAGAGATGGAGGGGGCGAGGCTGAAGCTTTCTTT.

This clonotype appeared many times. In DNA, the CDR3 is TGTGCCAGCAGTCCCCCGGGACTAGCCGGCAATGAGCAGTTCTTC. This translates into CASSPPGLAGNEQFF. The chain carries TRBV28 and TRBJ2-1; TRBD2 agrees at 9 bases. With 5 bases clipped from V and 6 bases from J, the junction kept 8 bases outside the gene matches. Germline-derived CDR1 and CDR2 are MDHEN and SYDVKM. The CDR3 consists of 15 residues.

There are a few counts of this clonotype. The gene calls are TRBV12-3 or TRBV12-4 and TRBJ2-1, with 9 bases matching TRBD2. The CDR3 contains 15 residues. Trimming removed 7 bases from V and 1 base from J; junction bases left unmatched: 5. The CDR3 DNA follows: TGTGCCAGCAAGTCTAGCGGGGTTTCCTACAATGAGCAGTTCTTC. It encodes CASKSSGVSYNEQFF.

CDR3 protein: CASSPRAGRDEQYF. CDR3 bases: TGTGCCAGCAGCCCTCGAGCGGGACGCGACGAGCAGTACTTC. The chain links TRBV7-2 to TRBJ2-7; 7 bases line up with TRBD2. CDR1 is SGHTA, CDR2 FQGNSA, per germline. The CDR3 length is 14 residues. The V gene end was trimmed by 5 bases and the J gene end by 5 bases; junction bases not matched to a gene: 9.

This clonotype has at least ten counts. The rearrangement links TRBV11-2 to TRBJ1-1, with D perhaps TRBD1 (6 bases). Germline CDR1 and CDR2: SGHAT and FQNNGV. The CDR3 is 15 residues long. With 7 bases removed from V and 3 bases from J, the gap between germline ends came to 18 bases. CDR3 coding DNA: TGTGCCAGCACATCCGGGGGGCGCCGCGACACTGAAGCTTTCTTT. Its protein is CASTSGGRRDTEAFF.

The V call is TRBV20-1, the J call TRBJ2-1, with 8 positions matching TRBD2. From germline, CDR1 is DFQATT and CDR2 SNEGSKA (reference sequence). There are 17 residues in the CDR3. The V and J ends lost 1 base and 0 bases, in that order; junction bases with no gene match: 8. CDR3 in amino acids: CSARAAGGKSSYNEQFF. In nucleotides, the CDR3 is TGCAGTGCTAGAGCCGCGGGAGGAAAGAGCTCCTACAATGAGCAGTTCTTC.

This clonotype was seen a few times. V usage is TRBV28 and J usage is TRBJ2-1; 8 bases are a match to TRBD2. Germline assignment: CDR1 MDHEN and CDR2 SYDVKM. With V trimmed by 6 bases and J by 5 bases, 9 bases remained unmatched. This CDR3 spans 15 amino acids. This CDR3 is CASSSSGSSNNEQFF. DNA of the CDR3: TGTGCCAGCAGCTCGAGCGGGAGTTCTAACAATGAGCAGTTCTTC. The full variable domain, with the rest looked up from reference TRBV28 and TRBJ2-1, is DVKVTQSSRYLVKRTGEKVFLECVQDMDHENMFWYRQDPGLGLRLIYFSYDVKMKEKGDIPEGYSVSREKKERFSLILESASTNQTSMYLCASSSSGSSNNEQFFGPGTRLTVL.

The CDR3 loop is CASSSNWIGNEQFF. CDR3 in DNA: TGCGCCAGCAGCTCTAACTGGATAGGCAATGAGCAGTTCTTC. The chain joins TRBV5-1 to TRBJ2-1; D unclear. V shed 3 bases and J shed 6 bases, with 13 bases lying between them. Germline V gene sequence: CDR1 SGHRS, CDR2 YFSETQ. This CDR3 contains 14 residues.

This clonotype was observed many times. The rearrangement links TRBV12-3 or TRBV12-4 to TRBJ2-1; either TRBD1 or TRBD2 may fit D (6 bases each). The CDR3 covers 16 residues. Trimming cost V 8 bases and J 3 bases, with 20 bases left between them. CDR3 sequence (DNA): TGTGCCAGCGCTTGGGGGCGGGGAGTTCTCTACAATGAGCAGTTCTTC. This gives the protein CASAWGRGVLYNEQFF.

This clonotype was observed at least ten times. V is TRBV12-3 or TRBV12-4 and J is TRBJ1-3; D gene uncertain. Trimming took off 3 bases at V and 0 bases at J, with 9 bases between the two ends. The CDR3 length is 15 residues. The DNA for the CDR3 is TGTGCCAGCAGTTTGCTCTGGAGCTCTGGAAACACCATATATTTT. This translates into CASSLLWSSGNTIYF.

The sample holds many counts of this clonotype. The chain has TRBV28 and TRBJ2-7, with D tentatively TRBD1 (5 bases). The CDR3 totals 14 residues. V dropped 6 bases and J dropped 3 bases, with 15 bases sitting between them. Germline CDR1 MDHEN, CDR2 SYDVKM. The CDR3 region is CASSPQGLIYEQYF. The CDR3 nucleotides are TGTGCCAGCAGCCCTCAGGGATTAATCTACGAGCAGTACTTC.

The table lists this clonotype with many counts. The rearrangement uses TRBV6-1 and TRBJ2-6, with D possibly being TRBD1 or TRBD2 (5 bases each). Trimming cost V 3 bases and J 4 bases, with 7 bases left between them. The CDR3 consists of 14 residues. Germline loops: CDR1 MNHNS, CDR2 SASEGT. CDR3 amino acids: CASSDGDGANVLTF. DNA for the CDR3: TGTGCCAGCAGTGACGGGGACGGGGCCAACGTCCTGACTTTC.

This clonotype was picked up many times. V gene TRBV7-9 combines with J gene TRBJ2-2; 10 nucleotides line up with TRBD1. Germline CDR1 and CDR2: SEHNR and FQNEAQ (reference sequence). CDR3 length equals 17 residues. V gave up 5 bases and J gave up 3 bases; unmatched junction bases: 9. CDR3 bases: TGTGCCAGCAGCCGGACCGGGACAGGGGTGTACACCGGGGAGCTGTTTTTT. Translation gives CASSRTGTGVYTGELFF. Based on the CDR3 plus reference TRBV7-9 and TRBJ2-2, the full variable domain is DTGVSQNPRHKITKRGQNVTFRCDPISEHNRLYWYRQTLGQGPEFLTYFQNEAQLEKSRLLSDRFSAERPKGSFSTLEIQRTEQGDSAMYLCASSRTGTGVYTGELFFGEGSRLTVL.

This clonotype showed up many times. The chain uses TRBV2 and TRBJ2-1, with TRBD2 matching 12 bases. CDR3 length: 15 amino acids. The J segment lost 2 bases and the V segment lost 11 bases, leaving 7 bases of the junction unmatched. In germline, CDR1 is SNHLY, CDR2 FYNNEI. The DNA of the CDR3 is TGTGCCGTTCTTCTAGCGGGAGGGCCCTACAATGAGCAGTTCTTC. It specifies CAVLLAGGPYNEQFF.

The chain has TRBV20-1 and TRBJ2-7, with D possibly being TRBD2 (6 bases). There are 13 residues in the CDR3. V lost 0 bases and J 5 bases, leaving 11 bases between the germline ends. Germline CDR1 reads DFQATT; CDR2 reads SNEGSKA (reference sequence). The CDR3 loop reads CSAREREPHEQYF. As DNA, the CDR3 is TGCAGTGCTAGAGAACGGGAGCCCCACGAGCAGTACTTC.

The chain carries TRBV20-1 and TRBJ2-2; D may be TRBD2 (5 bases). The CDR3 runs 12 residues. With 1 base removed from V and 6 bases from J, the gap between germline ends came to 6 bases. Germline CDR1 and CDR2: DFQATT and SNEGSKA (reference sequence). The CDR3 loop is CSARVASGELFF. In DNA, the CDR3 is TGCAGTGCTAGAGTAGCGTCCGGGGAGCTGTTTTTT.